A selection of T cell receptor beta chains follows, all from one sample in a study of CD8+ T cells in alopecia areata. The table came from immunoSEQ multiplex PCR; TCRdb's copy has only in-frame clones and leaves some out. Of 90,000 to 100,000 clones listed, approximately 60% are singletons. Sequencing used CD8+ T cells sorted from blood, obtained at week 4, from a patient treated with tofacitinib. The receptors come from a human donor with alopecia areata. Both conserved end residues are part of each CDR3. The D gene is left open where the match is weak. A clone size is listed for some rows: how often the clone was seen (once, few, many), or a class if it is expanded.

clone_size j_call d_call v_call cdr3_aa cdr3_nt
- TRBJ2-3 - TRBV5-4 CASSGGITDTQYF TGTGCCAGCAGCGGGGGTATCACAGATACGCAGTATTTT
once TRBJ1-5 - TRBV27 CASRSGFWGQPQHF TGTGCCAGCAGGTCAGGGTTTTGGGGTCAGCCCCAGCATTTT
few TRBJ2-1 - TRBV21-1 CASSKIGSGSYYNEQFF TGTGCCAGCAGCAAAATAGGTAGCGGGAGTTACTACAATGAGCAGTTCTTC
few TRBJ2-7 - TRBV2 CASRLATYEQYF TGTGCCAGCAGATTAGCTACCTACGAGCAGTACTTC
- TRBJ1-2 - TRBV2 CASSTRDSVDGYTF TGTGCCAGCAGCACCCGGGATTCCGTCGATGGCTACACCTTC
- TRBJ2-5 TRBD2 TRBV4-1 CASSGWAGGGETQYF TGCGCCAGCAGCGGTTGGGCGGGAGGGGGAGAGACCCAGTACTTC
few TRBJ2-7 TRBD1 TRBV27 CASSLNGQGYEQYF TGTGCCAGCAGTTTAAACGGACAGGGCTACGAGCAGTACTTC
- TRBJ2-2 - TRBV6-5 CASSYSLTGELFF TGTGCCAGCAGTTACTCGTTAACCGGGGAGCTGTTTTTT
- TRBJ1-6 TRBD1 TRBV19 CASSILEGQGWNSPLHF TGTGCCAGTAGTATCCTCGAGGGACAGGGGTGGAATTCACCCCTCCACTTT
few TRBJ1-5 - TRBV19 CASSKSGLNQPQHF TGTGCCAGTAGTAAGTCAGGTCTCAATCAGCCCCAGCATTTT
few TRBJ2-5 - TRBV4-1 CASSQDAYLAETQYF TGCGCCAGCAGCCAAGATGCCTACCTTGCGGAGACCCAGTACTTC
- TRBJ1-1 - TRBV11-2 CASSLDVSGPEAFF TGTGCCAGCAGTTTGGACGTAAGTGGCCCTGAAGCTTTCTTT
- TRBJ1-1 TRBD1 TRBV9 CASSASSGTANTEAFF TGTGCCAGCAGCGCCAGTTCCGGGACAGCGAACACTGAAGCTTTCTTT
- TRBJ1-1 - TRBV27 CASSTTGLAEAFF TGTGCCAGCAGTACAACAGGGCTGGCTGAAGCTTTCTTT
- TRBJ1-2 - TRBV5-6 CASSSQGSGYGYTF TGTGCCAGCAGCTCACAGGGATCCGGCTATGGCTACACCTTC
- TRBJ2-5 - TRBV4-1 CASSRTGTAPPIETQYF TGCGCCAGCAGCCGTACCGGGACTGCTCCTCCGATAGAGACCCAGTACTTC
- TRBJ2-3 - TRBV7-2 CASSQITDTQYF TGTGCCAGCAGCCAGATCACAGATACGCAGTATTTT
once TRBJ1-6 TRBD1 TRBV15 CATSDGQGRDSPLHF TGTGCCACCAGCGACGGACAGGGAAGGGATTCACCCCTCCACTTT
many TRBJ2-6 TRBD2 TRBV4-3 CASSQVGTSSGANVLTF TGCGCCAGCAGCCAAGTCGGGACTAGCTCTGGGGCCAACGTCCTGACTTTC
- TRBJ2-7 - TRBV6-5 CASSYSAGLPYEQYF TGTGCCAGCAGTTACTCGGCAGGGTTACCCTACGAGCAGTACTTC
- TRBJ2-7 TRBD1 TRBV28 CASSYRDRGLEQYF TGTGCCAGCAGTTACCGGGACAGGGGGCTCGAGCAGTACTTC
- TRBJ2-3 TRBD2 TRBV7-2 CASSPTGGRTQYF TGTGCCAGCAGCCCCACCGGGGGGAGAACGCAGTATTTT
few TRBJ2-6 - TRBV6-1 CASSEAGGANVLTF TGTGCCAGCAGTGAAGCGGGAGGGGCCAACGTCCTGACTTTC
- TRBJ2-7 - TRBV7-8 CASSLGAREQYF TGTGCCAGCAGCTTAGGAGCCCGCGAGCAGTACTTC
- TRBJ2-7 - TRBV18 CASSPDSISYEQYF TGTGCCAGCTCACCAGACAGTATTTCCTACGAGCAGTACTTC
- TRBJ2-1 - TRBV2 CASSLGNSYNEQFF TGTGCCAGCAGTTTAGGAAACTCCTACAATGAGCAGTTCTTC
once TRBJ2-7 TRBD1 TRBV14 CASSPGQAEYEQYF TGTGCCAGCAGCCCCGGACAGGCTGAATACGAGCAGTACTTC
few TRBJ1-1 - TRBV7-9 CASSLKNERVTEAFF TGTGCCAGCAGCTTAAAAAATGAGCGAGTCACTGAAGCTTTCTTT
- TRBJ2-7 TRBD2 TRBV30 CAWSKGGILEQYF TGTGCCTGGAGTAAGGGAGGGATCCTCGAGCAGTACTTC
- TRBJ2-4 TRBD2 TRBV7-9 CATSTSSQNIQYF TGTGCCACTTCGACTAGCTCGCAAAACATTCAGTACTTC
- TRBJ2-7 - TRBV21-1 CASSKDHMTGTMNYEQYF TGTGCCAGCAGCAAAGATCATATGACCGGGACTATGAACTACGAGCAGTACTTC
- TRBJ2-3 - TRBV2 CASSAWPGHQRDGTDTQYF TGTGCCAGCAGTGCTTGGCCGGGACACCAACGCGATGGGACAGATACGCAGTATTTT
- TRBJ1-1 - TRBV30 CAWTVNTEAFF TGTGCCTGGACGGTGAACACTGAAGCTTTCTTT
- TRBJ2-1 TRBD1 TRBV27 CASSSNRGEFF TGTGCCAGCAGTAGCAACAGGGGGGAGTTCTTC
- TRBJ1-1 - TRBV10-3 CAISDAVLNTEAFF TGTGCCATCAGTGATGCGGTCTTGAACACTGAAGCTTTCTTT
- TRBJ2-1 - TRBV30 CAWSVSGRRGEQFF TGTGCCTGGAGTGTAAGTGGGAGGAGGGGTGAGCAGTTCTTC
- TRBJ2-7 - TRBV29-1 CSVEPLSGSYEQYF TGCAGCGTTGAACCGCTGTCAGGGAGCTACGAGCAGTACTTC
- TRBJ1-2 - TRBV4-1 CASSQVGGYTF TGCGCCAGCAGCCAAGTTGGGGGGTACACCTTC
- TRBJ2-3 - TRBV4-3 CASSPGSTDTQYF TGCGCCAGCAGCCCCGGTAGCACAGATACGCAGTATTTT
- TRBJ2-7 - TRBV6-1 CASSEFVSYEQYF TGTGCCAGCAGTGAGTTCGTGAGCTACGAGCAGTACTTC
- TRBJ1-2 - TRBV25-1 CASSPWGNSDGYTF TGTGCCAGCAGTCCTTGGGGGAACAGCGATGGCTACACCTTC
few TRBJ2-7 TRBD2 TRBV9 CASSASGSYEQYF TGTGCCAGCAGCGCTAGCGGCTCCTACGAGCAGTACTTC
- TRBJ2-5 - TRBV27 CASSLSEGSTQYF TGTGCCAGCAGTTTATCTGAGGGTAGCACCCAGTACTTC
- TRBJ2-7 - TRBV7-8 CASSKLGGTYEQYF TGTGCCAGCAGCAAGCTGGGGGGTACCTACGAGCAGTACTTC
- TRBJ2-7 - TRBV5-6 CASSLGQMPGYEQYF TGTGCCAGCAGCTTGGGACAAATGCCAGGATACGAGCAGTACTTC
- TRBJ2-5 - TRBV5-4 CASSLDYLNQETQYF TGTGCCAGCAGCTTGGATTACCTAAACCAAGAGACCCAGTACTTC